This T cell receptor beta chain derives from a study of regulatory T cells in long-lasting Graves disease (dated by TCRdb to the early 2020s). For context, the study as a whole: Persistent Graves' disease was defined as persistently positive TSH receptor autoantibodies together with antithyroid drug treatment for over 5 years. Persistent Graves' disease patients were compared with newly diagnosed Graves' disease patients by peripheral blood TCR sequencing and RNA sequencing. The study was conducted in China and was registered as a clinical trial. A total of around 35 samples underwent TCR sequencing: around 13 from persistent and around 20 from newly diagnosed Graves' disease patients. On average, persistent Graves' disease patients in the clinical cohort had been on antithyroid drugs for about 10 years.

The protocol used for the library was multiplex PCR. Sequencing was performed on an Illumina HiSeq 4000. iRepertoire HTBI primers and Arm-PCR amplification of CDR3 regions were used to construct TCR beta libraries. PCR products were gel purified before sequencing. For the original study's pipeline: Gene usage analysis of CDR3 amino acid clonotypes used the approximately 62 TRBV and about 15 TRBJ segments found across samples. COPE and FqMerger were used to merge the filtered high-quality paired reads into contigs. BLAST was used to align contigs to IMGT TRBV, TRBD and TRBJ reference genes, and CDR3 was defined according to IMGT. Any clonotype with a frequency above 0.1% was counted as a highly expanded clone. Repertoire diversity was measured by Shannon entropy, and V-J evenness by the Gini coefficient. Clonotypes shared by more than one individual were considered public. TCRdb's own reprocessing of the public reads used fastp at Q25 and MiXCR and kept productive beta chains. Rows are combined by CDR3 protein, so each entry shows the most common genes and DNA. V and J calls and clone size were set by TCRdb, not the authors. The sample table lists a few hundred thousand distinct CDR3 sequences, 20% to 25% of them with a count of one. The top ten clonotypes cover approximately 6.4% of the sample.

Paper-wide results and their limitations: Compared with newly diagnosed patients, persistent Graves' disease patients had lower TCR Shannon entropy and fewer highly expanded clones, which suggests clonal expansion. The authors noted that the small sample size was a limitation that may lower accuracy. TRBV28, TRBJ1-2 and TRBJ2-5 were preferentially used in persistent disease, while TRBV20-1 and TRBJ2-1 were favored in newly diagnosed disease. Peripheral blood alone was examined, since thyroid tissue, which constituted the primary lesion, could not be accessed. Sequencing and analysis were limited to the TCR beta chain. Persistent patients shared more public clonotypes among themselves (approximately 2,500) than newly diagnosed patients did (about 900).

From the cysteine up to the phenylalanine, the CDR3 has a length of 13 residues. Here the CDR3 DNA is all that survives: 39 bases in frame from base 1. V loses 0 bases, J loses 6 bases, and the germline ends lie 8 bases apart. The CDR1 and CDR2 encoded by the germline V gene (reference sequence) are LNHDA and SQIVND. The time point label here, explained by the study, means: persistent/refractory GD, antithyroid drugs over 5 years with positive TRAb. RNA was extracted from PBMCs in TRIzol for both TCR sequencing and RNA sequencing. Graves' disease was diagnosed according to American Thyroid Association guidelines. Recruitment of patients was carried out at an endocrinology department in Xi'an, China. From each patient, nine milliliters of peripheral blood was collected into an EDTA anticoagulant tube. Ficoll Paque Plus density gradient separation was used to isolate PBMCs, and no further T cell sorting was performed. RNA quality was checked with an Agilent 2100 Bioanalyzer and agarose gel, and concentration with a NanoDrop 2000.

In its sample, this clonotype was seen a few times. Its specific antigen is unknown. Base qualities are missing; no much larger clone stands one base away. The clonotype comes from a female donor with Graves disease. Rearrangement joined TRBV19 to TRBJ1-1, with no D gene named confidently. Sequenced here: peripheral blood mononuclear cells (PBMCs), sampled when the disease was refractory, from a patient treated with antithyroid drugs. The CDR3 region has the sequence CASSIDQRAEAFF. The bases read TGTGCCAGTAGTATAGATCAGAGAGCTGAAGCTTTCTTT.